The 18 T cell receptor beta chains in this list originate from one sample, sequenced in a study of neoadjuvant anti-PD-1 for oral cavity cancer. TCRdb's copy holds only in-frame clones and misses some; the assay was immunoSEQ multiplex PCR. The data show some 40,000 clones, more than 35% seen once. Noted time point: after neoadjuvant nivolumab, at surgical resection. Sample: tumor tissue, taken after nivolumab (anti-PD-1) treatment. Source of these receptors: a person aged 35-79 years with oral cavity squamous cell carcinoma.

There are a few counts of this clone. The rearrangement links TRBV6-5 to TRBJ1-1; D may be TRBD1 (5 bases). V lost 6 bases and J lost 5, with 16 bases in between. Per the germline V gene, CDR1 is MNHEY and CDR2 is SVGAGI. This CDR3 region has 14 residues. CDR3 sequence (DNA): TGTGCCAGCAGAAGGCTGCAGGGTCTAACTGAAGCTTTCTTT. Translation: CASRRLQGLTEAFF.

The chain couples TRBV6-5 to TRBJ1-5; a weak D match, TRBD1 (5 bases). V lost 0 bases to trimming and J lost 7 bases, with 13 bases between them. The CDR3 extends over 15 amino acids. Germline V CDR1 and CDR2: MNHEY, SVGAGI. CDR3 DNA: TGTGCCAGCAGTTACTCAGCCAGGGCTTTACAGCCCCAGCATTTT. Protein sequence: CASSYSARALQPQHF.

This chain links TRBV6-5 with TRBJ2-5, with D possibly TRBD2 on 5 matching bases. The CDR3 consists of 15 residues. CDR1 and CDR2 (germline): MNHEY, SVGAGI. V was shortened by 2 bases and J by 9 bases, with 19 bases between the two germline ends. As DNA, the CDR3 is TGTGCCAGCAGTTACGCGGCAACTACGTTCGGGGCCCAGTACTTC. Translating it yields CASSYAATTFGAQYF.

For the CDR3, the DNA is TGTGCCAGCTCACCCACAAAACTAGCGAGGGAGACCCAGTACTTC. As protein: CASSPTKLARETQYF. The V and J genes are TRBV18 and TRBJ2-5; 7 bases agree with TRBD2. CDR1 and CDR2 from the germline V gene are KGHSH and LQKENI. The CDR3 runs to 15 residues. The trim removed 3 bases at V and 5 bases at J, leaving 9 bases unmatched.

This clone occurred many times. This sequence joins TRBV5-1 and TRBJ2-3, with 12 bases lining up with TRBD2. There are 13 residues in the CDR3. The germline gives CDR1 SGHRS, CDR2 YFSETQ. Trimming took 5 bases from V and 5 from J; bases not matched to a gene: 0. CDR3 residues: CASRGLAGDTQYF. The CDR3 region has the DNA TGCGCCAGCAGGGGACTAGCGGGAGATACGCAGTATTTT. Drawing the rest from reference TRBV5-1 and TRBJ2-3, the complete variable domain is KAGVTQTPRYLIKTRGQQVTLSCSPISGHRSVSWYQQTPGQGLQFLFEYFSETQRNKGNFPGRFSGRQFSNSRSEMNVSTLELGDSALYLCASRGLAGDTQYFGPGTRLTVL.

This clone has only a few counts. The V gene is TRBV2, the J gene TRBJ2-7; D not resolved. This CDR3 spans 12 amino acids. Germline CDR1 is SNHLY and CDR2 is FYNNEI. V gave up 4 bases and J gave up 6 bases, with 10 bases separating them. The chain's CDR3 is CASSAQVFEQYF. Here the CDR3 DNA reads TGTGCCAGCAGTGCTCAGGTCTTCGAGCAGTACTTC.

The chain couples TRBV7-9 to TRBJ2-5, with D possibly being TRBD1 (5 bases). Trimming took off 6 bases at V and 1 base at J, with 21 bases between the two ends. Looked up from germline, CDR1 is SEHNR and CDR2 is FQNEAQ (reference sequence). CDR3 size: 17 residues. The CDR3 sequence: CASSHRSTLKSQETQYF. The CDR3 DNA follows: TGTGCCAGCAGTCACAGGTCCACACTCAAGTCCCAAGAGACCCAGTACTTC.

The V and J genes are TRBV5-1 and TRBJ2-1, with D perhaps assigned TRBD1 or TRBD2 (5 bases each). Trimming pared 4 bases from V and 10 bases from J, leaving 18 bases between. The CDR3 covers 14 residues. Germline V gene lookup returns CDR1 SGHRS and CDR2 YFSETQ. The CDR3: CASSVTPGTTEQFF. CDR3 coding DNA: TGCGCCAGCAGCGTAACCCCCGGGACGACAGAGCAGTTCTTC. The whole variable domain, filled in from reference TRBV5-1 and TRBJ2-1, reads KAGVTQTPRYLIKTRGQQVTLSCSPISGHRSVSWYQQTPGQGLQFLFEYFSETQRNKGNFPGRFSGRQFSNSRSEMNVSTLELGDSALYLCASSVTPGTTEQFFGPGTRLTVL.

The chain carries TRBV18 and TRBJ1-5, with D tentatively TRBD1 (5 bases). CDR1 and CDR2 (germline): KGHSH, LQKENI. Trimming shortened V by 2 bases and J by 6 bases, and 11 bases separated the two germline ends. The CDR3 consists of 14 residues. The CDR3 loop is CASSPGRVGQPQHF. Here the CDR3 DNA reads TGTGCCAGCTCACCAGGCAGGGTCGGTCAGCCCCAGCATTTT.

This chain links TRBV19 with TRBJ1-1; no definite D call. The germline V gene encodes CDR1 LNHDA and CDR2 SQIVND (reference sequence). The CDR3 runs 12 residues. The V end was cut by 4 bases, the J end by 9 bases, with 12 bases between. The CDR3 loop is CASSTWATQAFF. Written as DNA, the CDR3 is TGTGCCAGTAGTACATGGGCCACACAAGCTTTCTTT.

This clone showed up many times. The chain links TRBV11-2 to TRBJ1-1, with D unclear. Germline V gene data show CDR1 as SGHAT and CDR2 as FQNNGV. V was clipped by 1 base and J by 1 base, with 7 bases between them. The CDR3 has 14 amino acids. CDR3 sequence: CASSLGYGNTEAFF. The CDR3 DNA reads TGTGCCAGCAGCTTAGGGTACGGGAACACTGAAGCTTTCTTT.

A few counts support this clone. DNA for the CDR3: TGTGCCAGCAGCCCCCTGTGGGGAAGGGACGCATACAATGAGCAGTTCTTC. Its protein product is CASSPLWGRDAYNEQFF. J is TRBJ2-1 and V is TRBV7-9; D may be TRBD1 or TRBD2 (5 bases each). The CDR3 has 17 amino acids. Germline V gene lookup returns CDR1 SEHNR and CDR2 FQNEAQ (reference sequence). V gave up 5 bases and J gave up 4 bases, with 21 bases separating them.

This clone has a count of ten or more. The genes are TRBV7-9 and TRBJ1-1; D gene unclear. CDR1 and CDR2 from the germline V gene are SEHNR and FQNEAQ (reference sequence). CDR3 length equals 15 residues. Trimming pared 5 bases from V and 3 bases from J, leaving 16 bases between. The CDR3 DNA is TGTGCCAGCAGCCCGCGGGCCGCAGGTCACACTGAAGCTTTCTTT. Translation gives CASSPRAAGHTEAFF.

The gene calls are TRBV6-1 and TRBJ1-4, with D possibly matching TRBD1 (6 bases). Trimming pared 6 bases from V and 7 bases from J, leaving 12 bases between. Per the germline V gene, CDR1 is MNHNS and CDR2 is SASEGT. CDR3 size: 13 residues. DNA for the CDR3: TGTGCCAGCAGGACAGGCGTCTCTGAAAAACTGTTTTTT. Translated, it gives CASRTGVSEKLFF.

The table lists this clone with a few counts. Sequence at one end of the junction differs from germline and may be a read error. Here the CDR3 DNA reads TGTGCCAGCAGCTTAAGTTCTAGCGGGAGCAGAGATACGCAGTATTTT. The encoded protein is CASSLSSSGSRDTQYF. The chain recombines TRBV7-3 with TRBJ2-3; 10 positions match TRBD2. From germline, CDR1 is SGHTA and CDR2 FQGTGA. This CDR3 has 16 residues.

This clone was seen a few times. This chain uses TRBV2 with TRBJ2-3; the D gene is possibly TRBD1 (5 bases). This CDR3 is built from 15 residues. V was clipped by 3 bases and J by 3 bases, with 13 bases between them. CDR1 and CDR2 from the germline V gene are SNHLY and FYNNEI. The CDR3 loop reads CASSDGQGLTDTQYF. As DNA, the CDR3 is TGTGCCAGCAGTGATGGCCAGGGATTGACAGATACGCAGTATTTT.

The rearrangement joins TRBV28 to TRBJ1-2; 8 nucleotides agree with TRBD1. The CDR3 runs to 13 residues. The J segment lost 7 bases and the V segment lost 6 bases, leaving 7 bases of the junction unmatched. CDR1 MDHEN and CDR2 SYDVKM come from the germline V gene. The CDR3 region has the DNA TGTGCCAGCAGGGTAGGGACAGGACTTGGCTACACCTTC. Residues: CASRVGTGLGYTF.

Note on this clone: Since a far larger clone is one base different, this is likely a read error. In the same sample, other DNA sequences code for this CDR3. The rearrangement joins TRBV5-4 to TRBJ1-2, with D possibly being TRBD1 (5 bases). This CDR3 spans 14 amino acids. Deletions cut 1 base from V and 6 bases from J, with 13 bases between. In germline, CDR1 is SGHNT, CDR2 YYREEE (reference sequence). The CDR3 nucleotides are TGTGCCAGCAGCTTGCGTTCGGGGGTTAATGGCTACACCTTC. Translating gives CASSLRSGVNGYTF.